Included here is one T cell receptor (beta chain) sequence, with context. What it recognizes is unknown. Assay used: immunoSEQ multiplex PCR; TCRdb lists only in-frame clones, some missing. The table lists about 1 million clones, about 74% of them singletons. Between the trimmed V and J ends, which lost 7 bases and 0 bases, there was a span of 10 bases. The CDR3 is 13 residues long. CDR1 SGHVS and CDR2 FNYEAQ come from the germline V gene. The data were obtained in a study of shared clonotypes between healthy human individuals. Study-wide results and caveats: It was observed that approximately 5% of naive CD4 clonotypes were shared across several donors.

The chain employs TRBV7-6 and TRBJ2-7; D is uncertain. The clonotype comes from a man between 18 and 29 years old in good health. The sample comprised memory CD4+ T cells sorted from blood. Subset given: CD45RA-negative fraction. The CDR3 coding sequence is TGTGCCAGCATGGGCATAACCTCCTACGAGCAGTACTTC. Translated, it gives CASMGITSYEQYF.